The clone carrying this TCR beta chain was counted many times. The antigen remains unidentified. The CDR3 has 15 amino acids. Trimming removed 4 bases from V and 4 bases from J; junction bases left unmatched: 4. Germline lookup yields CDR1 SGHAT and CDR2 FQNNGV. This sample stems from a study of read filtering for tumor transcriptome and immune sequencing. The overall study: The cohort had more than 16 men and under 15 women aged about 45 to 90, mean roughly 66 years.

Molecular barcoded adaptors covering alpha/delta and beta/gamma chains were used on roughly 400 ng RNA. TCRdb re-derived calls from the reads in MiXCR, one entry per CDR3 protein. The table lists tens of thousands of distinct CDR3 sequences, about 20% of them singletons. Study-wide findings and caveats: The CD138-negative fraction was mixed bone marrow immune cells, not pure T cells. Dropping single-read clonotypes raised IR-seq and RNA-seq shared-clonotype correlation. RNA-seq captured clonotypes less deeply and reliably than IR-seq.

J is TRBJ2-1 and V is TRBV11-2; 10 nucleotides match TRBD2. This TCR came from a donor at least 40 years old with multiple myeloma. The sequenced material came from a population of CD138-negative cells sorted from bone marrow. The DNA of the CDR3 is TGTGCCAGCAGCTCGACTAGCGGGCTTTACAATGAGCAGTTCTTC. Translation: CASSSTSGLYNEQFF.